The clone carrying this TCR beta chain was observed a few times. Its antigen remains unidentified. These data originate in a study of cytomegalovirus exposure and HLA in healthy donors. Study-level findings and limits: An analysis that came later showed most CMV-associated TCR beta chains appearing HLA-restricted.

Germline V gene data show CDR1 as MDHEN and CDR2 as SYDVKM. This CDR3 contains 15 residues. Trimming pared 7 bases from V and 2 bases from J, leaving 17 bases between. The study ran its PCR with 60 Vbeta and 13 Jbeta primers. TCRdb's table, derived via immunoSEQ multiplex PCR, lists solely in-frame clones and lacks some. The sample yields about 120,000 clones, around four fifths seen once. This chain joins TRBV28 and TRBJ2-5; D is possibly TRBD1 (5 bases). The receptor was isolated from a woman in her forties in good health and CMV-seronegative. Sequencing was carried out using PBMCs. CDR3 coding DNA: TGTGCCAGCAATCCCCAGGGTCTGCGGCAAGAGACCCAGTACTTC. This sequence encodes CASNPQGLRQETQYF.